This T cell receptor beta chain is from a study of PD-1 blockade in classical Hodgkin lymphoma (dated by TCRdb to about 2020). For the study in its entirety: Nivolumab dosing was 3 mg/kg intravenously every 2 weeks, continuing until either disease progression or unacceptable toxicity. The study used CyTOF and TCR beta sequencing to define a peripheral blood immune signature of response to PD-1 blockade in classical Hodgkin lymphoma.

On the study overall, not on this receptor specifically: Baseline diversity similar to that of newly diagnosed patients was observed in trial patients achieving complete response, whereas significantly lower diversity was observed in partial responders and progressors. By C4D1, a significant rise was seen in CD4+ TCR diversity but not in CD8+ TCR diversity (p=0.0027 vs p=0.16), and the rise was most apparent among complete responders (p=0.02). The study covered only a single clinical trial cohort, and the causes of the repertoire differences, possibly disease activity or prior therapy, were still not defined. Diversity was lower in patients who began nivolumab less than 1 year after ASCT, so these patients were left out of later analyses to avoid confounding by immune reconstitution. Baseline TCR diversity was reported as lower in newly diagnosed patients than in healthy donors, and lower still in relapsed/refractory patients.

The time point label here, explained by the study, means: cycle 2 day 1 (C2D1) of nivolumab. Relapse after autologous stem cell transplantation had occurred in all trial patients, and cohorts A, B and C were distinguished by prior brentuximab vedotin exposure. The trial cohort comprised fewer than 65 patients with relapsed/refractory classical Hodgkin lymphoma whose best overall responses were complete response, partial response or progressive disease. Trial patients were treated with single-agent nivolumab in the multi-cohort phase II CheckMate 205 trial. An independent review committee assessed best overall response by applying the 2007 International Working Group response criteria. Trial PBMCs were collected immediately before nivolumab initiation (C1D1) and during therapy at cycle 2 day 1 and cycle 4 day 1. After peripheral blood was drawn into 8 mL Vacutainer Cell Preparation Tubes, PBMCs were isolated by centrifugation and then cryopreserved.

A remark on this clone: The target of this receptor is not known. No base-level quality is on record; no much larger clone is a single base apart.

Measured from the cysteine to the phenylalanine, the CDR3 is 16 residues long. The read is trimmed to its CDR3 DNA, 48 bases read in frame from base 1. The germline V gene specifies KGHSH as CDR1 and LQKENI as CDR2. Trimmed from V: 6 bases; trimmed from J: 4 bases; junction bases lacking a gene match: 10. Genomic DNA was extracted with the Qiagen DNeasy kit from unsorted PBMCs and from negatively selected CD4+ and CD8+ fractions. TCR beta CDR3 regions were amplified by immunoSEQ multiplex PCR using primers annealing to V and J segments. A synthetic immune receptor repertoire was used to minimize amplification bias, and remaining bias was computationally removed after sequencing. The original pipeline was this. Repertoire diversity was quantified as the Shannon entropy index using custom Python scripts. Unsorted, CD4+ and CD8+ repertoires were analyzed separately, except in combined analyses where CD4+ and CD8+ sequences were merged in silico. A clone was considered expanded if an increase in frequency of at least 2-fold after treatment relative to C1D1 was found, and a pseudocount of 0.5 was applied to clones undetected at baseline. Clones with 0 or 1 copy at C1D1 were defined as singleton clones, while clones with 2 or more copies were defined as non-singleton clones. Clones expanded in unsorted samples were annotated as CD4+, CD8+ or unknown by matching protein sequences in sorted samples from the same patient. Wilcoxon tests were applied to paired samples to test diversity changes from C1D1 to C4D1. TCRdb's version of the immuneACCESS table is confined to in-frame rearrangements and falls short of the full clone set. An unresolved V gene accounts for under half of the shortfall where checked; the remainder is of unknown origin. For V, J and clone size, that table is used; D and trimming come from the DNA. The sample data list nearly 25,000 clones, and about 76% of these were observed just once. About 19% of the sample lies in the top ten.

The sequencing here drew on peripheral blood mononuclear cells (PBMCs), taken before the second cycle of nivolumab. The receptor comes from a human donor with classical Hodgkin lymphoma. The rearranged segments are TRBV18 and TRBJ2-2; TRBD1 agrees with 8 junctional bases. The DNA is as follows: TGTGCCAGCTCGACCGGGGTGGACAGGGCCACCGGGGAGCTGTTTTTT. Its protein is CASSTGVDRATGELFF.